The TCR beta chain under discussion was sequenced for a study of T cell responses to AZD1222 COVID-19 vaccine (dated by TCRdb to 2020 to 2022). In terms of the full investigation: AZD1222 recipients with second doses at about 4 weeks or about 12 weeks were pooled, because spike-specific TCR depth and breadth did not differ between schedules. A total of about 230 trial participants underwent TCR sequencing, of whom 200 to 220 received two doses of AZD1222 and roughly 25 received two doses of the MenACWY control vaccine. Trial participants were enrolled by age into subgroups of 18-55, 56-69 and 70-plus years, and about 150, 27 and 61 TCR-sequenced participants, respectively, were included in these subgroups. Overall study outcomes, separate from this receptor: Participants were mostly white British and included more females than males, and it was suggested by the authors that clonal diversity may have been underestimated. Reportedly, close to half of the unique spike-specific TCRs recognized epitopes lying outside the regions that are mutated in the B.1.351 and B.1.1.7 variants. The 56-69-year group was small, and its depth increase did not reach significance, likely because of low power. The whole spike protein was spanned by vaccine-associated CD4 TCRs, and dominant responses were seen in regions 160-218 and 743-854. Because no day 14 peak-response samples were available, repertoires were characterized only after the peak T cell response. After two AZD1222 doses, both the breadth and the depth of spike-specific TCRs were significantly higher than at day 0 and than in MenACWY recipients. Conclusions about previously exposed vaccinees were limited because only five to seven AZD1222 recipients were SARS-CoV-2 seropositive at baseline.

The CDR3 regions of human TCRbeta chains were analyzed by immunosequencing. The study's own analysis went as follows. TCRs in the repertoires were compared against a reference library of SARS-CoV-2-specific TCRs that had been generated with the MIRA antigen-specificity platform. Breadth meant the fraction of unique TCRs that were SARS-CoV-2-associated, whereas depth meant the fraction of total T cells that were SARS-CoV-2-associated. Using the MIRA data, every spike-specific TCR was mapped to the spike region that the TCR reacted to and assigned to either a CD4 or a CD8 class. Log10-transformed breadth and depth values were compared by one-way ANOVA with Sidak's multiple comparisons tests. Not all clones reach the TCRdb copy of this immuneACCESS table, which keeps in-frame sequences only. Checked studies attribute under half of the gap to unresolved V genes and leave the rest unexplained. V, J and clone size were drawn from that table, and D and trimming were deduced from the DNA. Here the sample has about 84,000 clones; 80% to 90% occur a single time. Jointly, the top ten make up approximately 31% of the sample.

Reading from cysteine to phenylalanine, the CDR3 counts 13 amino acids. Of the read, only the CDR3 DNA is kept; its 39 bases are in frame from base 1. Looking up the germline V gene (reference sequence) yields CDR1 SGHAT and CDR2 FQDESV. V gives up 1 base and J gives up 6 bases, and the segment between their germline ends measures 7 bases. In the paper's terms, the time point label means: baseline before first vaccination. Samples from vaccinated people were obtained from the UK trials COV001 and COV002, which included a single-blind randomized controlled phase 2/3 trial of AZD1222 (ChAdOx1 nCoV-19) in healthy adults. For TCRbeta chain sequencing, PBMC samples were collected from trial participants at day 0 and at day 28 after the second dose. For this clone: Which antigen it targets is not known. The input lacks base qualities; no much larger clone sits a single base away.

The source was peripheral blood, collected on day 0 of AZD1222 vaccination. This sequence uses TRBV11-1 and TRBJ1-5, with the D gene too uncertain to name. This TCR derives from an adult in good health. The nucleotide sequence reads as follows: TGTGCCAGCAGCTTAGATGAGATTCAGCCCCAGCATTTT. Its translation is CASSLDEIQPQHF.